Listed below are T cell receptor beta chains from one sample, sequenced in a study of T cell responses to AZD1222 COVID-19 vaccine. Generated by immunoSEQ multiplex PCR, the TCRdb table keeps only in-frame clones and is missing some. The profile shows approximately 100,000 clones, approximately 86% of them singletons. Sequenced here: peripheral blood, sampled on day 0 of MenACWY control vaccination. The receptors here all came from an adult in good health. CDR3s include the opening cysteine and the closing phenylalanine or tryptophan. A D gene is named only where the DNA matches it firmly. Clone size is given for some rows only: seen once, a few or many times, or a class if the clone is expanded.

abundance	v_gene	j_gene	d_gene	CDR3aa	CDR3nt
once	TRBV11-2	TRBJ2-3	NA	CASSLGGTSTDTQYF	TGTGCCAGCAGCTTAGGGGGGACCTCCACAGATACGCAGTATTTT
NA	TRBV6-5	TRBJ1-4	TRBD1	CASSYGQGRNEKLFF	TGTGCCAGCAGTTACGGACAGGGGCGAAATGAAAAACTGTTTTTT
NA	TRBV30	TRBJ1-6	TRBD1	CAWSVRQGISNSPLHF	TGTGCCTGGAGTGTACGACAGGGGATCTCTAATTCACCCCTCCACTTT
NA	TRBV4-3	TRBJ2-2	TRBD1	CASSQSDRPGELFF	TGCGCCAGCAGCCAATCGGACAGGCCCGGGGAGCTGTTTTTT
few	TRBV30	TRBJ1-2	NA	CATRNPGVYGYTF	TGTGCCACCAGAAACCCAGGGGTCTATGGCTACACCTTC
NA	TRBV6-5	TRBJ2-3	TRBD2	CATPGLAVTDTQYF	TGTGCCACCCCCGGACTAGCGGTCACAGATACGCAGTATTTT
once	TRBV20-1	TRBJ1-4	NA	CSASRTEKLFF	TGCAGTGCTAGCCGGACTGAAAAACTGTTTTTT
NA	TRBV28	TRBJ1-3	TRBD1	CASSPGTGAHSGNTIYF	TGTGCCAGCAGCCCCGGGACAGGGGCTCATTCTGGAAACACCATATATTTT
NA	TRBV11-2	TRBJ1-6	NA	CASSLDPPPPALHF	TGTGCCAGCAGCTTAGATCCCCCCCCTCCGGCCCTCCACTTT
once	TRBV24-1	TRBJ2-1	TRBD2	CATSKAGGYNEQFF	TGTGCCACCAGCAAAGCGGGGGGCTACAATGAGCAGTTCTTC
NA	TRBV2	TRBJ2-7	TRBD1	CASGTGTGNEQYF	TGTGCCAGCGGCACCGGGACAGGGAACGAGCAGTACTTC
NA	TRBV4-3	TRBJ1-2	NA	CASSQDGSREDVWYGYTF	TGCGCCAGCAGCCAAGATGGCTCCAGGGAAGACGTTTGGTATGGCTACACCTTC
few	TRBV27	TRBJ1-6	NA	CASSRDGGTYNSPLHF	TGTGCCAGCAGTCGGGATGGTGGGACCTATAATTCACCCCTCCACTTT
NA	TRBV13	TRBJ1-5	TRBD1	CASSVSLRGQRNQPQHF	TGTGCCAGCAGCGTATCCCTAAGGGGGCAGCGCAATCAGCCCCAGCATTTT
NA	TRBV5-1	TRBJ2-7	NA	CASSLETAEQYF	TGCGCCAGCAGCTTAGAGACAGCCGAGCAGTACTTC
NA	TRBV6-5	TRBJ1-4	TRBD1	CASSRDRGNEKLFF	TGTGCCAGCAGTCGGGACAGGGGAAATGAAAAACTGTTTTTT
NA	TRBV4-3	TRBJ1-2	NA	CASSQERSVGVYGYTF	TGCGCCAGCAGCCAAGAACGGTCTGTGGGGGTCTATGGCTACACCTTC